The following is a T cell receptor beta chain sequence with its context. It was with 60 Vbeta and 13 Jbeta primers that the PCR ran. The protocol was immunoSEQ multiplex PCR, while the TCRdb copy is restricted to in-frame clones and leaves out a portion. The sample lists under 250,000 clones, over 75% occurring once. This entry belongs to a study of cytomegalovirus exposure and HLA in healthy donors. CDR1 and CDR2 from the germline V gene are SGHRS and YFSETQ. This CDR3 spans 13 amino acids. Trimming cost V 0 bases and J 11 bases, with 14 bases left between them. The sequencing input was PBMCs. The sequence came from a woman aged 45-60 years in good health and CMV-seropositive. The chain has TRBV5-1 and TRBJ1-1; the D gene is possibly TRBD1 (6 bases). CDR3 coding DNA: TGCGCCAGCAGCTTGGATATTCAGGGGTCGGCTTTCTTT. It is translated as CASSLDIQGSAFF.